This TCR beta chain came from a study of shared clonotypes between healthy human individuals. The method was immunoSEQ multiplex PCR; TCRdb's version includes in-frame clones alone and lacks a portion of them. The table has about 1.5 million clones, 95% to 99% seen once. The germline V and J ends were trimmed by 5 bases and 1 base, with 12 bases remaining between them. The CDR3 loop spans 14 amino acids. Looked up from germline, CDR1 is SNHLY and CDR2 is FYNNEI. The V call is TRBV2, the J call TRBJ2-7, with D possibly being TRBD1 or TRBD2 (5 bases each). The specimen was naive CD4+ T cells sorted from blood. Subset of the sample: CD45RA+ positively selected. This receptor was identified in a man between 25 and 39 years old in good health. CDR3 amino acids: CASSRDAGSYEQYF. Written as DNA, the CDR3 is TGTGCCAGCAGTCGGGACGCAGGATCCTACGAGCAGTACTTC.